This entry features one TCR beta chain sequence. The antigen is undetermined. This record belongs to a study of T cells after posttransplantation cyclophosphamide. Profiling relied on immunoSEQ multiplex PCR, and the TCRdb table lists in-frame clones only, not all of them. The table lists over 5,500 clones, more than 85% of them singletons. Whole-study findings and limits: Later post-transplant blood repertoires were often dominated by donor CD8+ memory clones.

The CDR3 totals 15 residues. Trimming at V came to 2 bases and at J to 4 bases, leaving 5 bases not matched to a gene. Germline values: CDR1 SGHVS, CDR2 FQNEAQ. The receptor was isolated from a woman aged 45 to 65 in good health and a related stem cell transplant donor. V gene TRBV7-8 combines with J gene TRBJ1-5; TRBD1 aligns across 7 bases. The sample taken for sequencing was CD4+ T cells sorted from blood. Here the CDR3 reads CASSLRRDRNQPQHF. DNA of the CDR3: TGTGCCAGCAGCTTAAGACGGGACAGAAATCAGCCCCAGCATTTT.